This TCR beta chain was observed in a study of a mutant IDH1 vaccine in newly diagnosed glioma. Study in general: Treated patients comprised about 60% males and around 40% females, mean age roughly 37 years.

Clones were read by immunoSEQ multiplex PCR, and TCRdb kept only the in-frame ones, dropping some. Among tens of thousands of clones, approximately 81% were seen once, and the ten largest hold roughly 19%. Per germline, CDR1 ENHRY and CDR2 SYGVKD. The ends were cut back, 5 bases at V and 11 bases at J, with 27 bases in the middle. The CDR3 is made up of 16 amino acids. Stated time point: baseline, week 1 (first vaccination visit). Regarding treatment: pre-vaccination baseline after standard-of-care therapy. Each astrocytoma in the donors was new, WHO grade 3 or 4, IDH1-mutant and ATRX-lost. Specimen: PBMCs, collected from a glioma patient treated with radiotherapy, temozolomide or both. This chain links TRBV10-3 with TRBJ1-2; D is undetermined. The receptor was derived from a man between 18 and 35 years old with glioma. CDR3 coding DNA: TGTGCCATCAGTATGGGAACATTCTTTGTGGGGTCGGGGTACACCTTC. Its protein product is CAISMGTFFVGSGYTF.